These 30 T cell receptor beta chains were all obtained from the same sample, sequenced in a study of post-analysis software for immune sequencing data. Built from TCR beta cDNA, the libraries had unique molecular identifiers in them. MiXCR, run by TCRdb on the PCR reads, gives a single entry per CDR3 protein. The table lists about 160,000 distinct CDR3 sequences, around 34% of them singletons, with 25% to 35% in the top ten. The sequenced sample was blood, obtained after autologous hematopoietic stem cell transplantation. These receptors all stem from a girl aged 10 to 17 with multiple sclerosis.

This clonotype was detected only a few times. The chain employs TRBV7-2 and TRBJ2-1; D gene uncertain. The CDR3 spans 15 residues. V lost 1 base and J 9 bases, leaving 16 bases between the germline ends. Per germline, CDR1 SGHTA and CDR2 FQGNSA. CDR3 sequence: CASSLGDLSSFEQFF. The DNA of the CDR3 is TGTGCCAGCAGCTTAGGCGACCTATCGAGCTTTGAGCAGTTCTTC.

This clonotype has a handful of counts. CDR3 in amino acids: CATSARPSGTEQYF. Here the CDR3 DNA reads TGTGCCACCAGTGCCCGCCCTAGCGGGACCGAGCAGTACTTC. The chain carries TRBV24-1 and TRBJ2-7; 9 bases match TRBD2. V trimming: 5 bases; J trimming: 6 bases; junction bases outside the gene matches: 7. Germline CDR1 KGHDR, CDR2 SFDVKD. The CDR3 contains 14 residues.

The rearrangement joins TRBV4-2 to TRBJ1-2; 7 bases are shared with TRBD1. CDR3 size: 16 residues. CDR1 is LGHNA, CDR2 YNFKEQ, per germline. Germline trimming cut 1 base from V and 8 bases from J; bases unmatched to any gene: 13. This CDR3 is CASSQAHDRVRRGYTF. CDR3 bases: TGTGCCAGCAGCCAAGCCCACGACAGGGTGAGAAGAGGCTACACCTTC.

Of note for this clonotype: A much larger clone differs by one base, so this may be a read error. The chain carries TRBV20-1 and TRBJ2-4, with D possibly being TRBD1 (5 bases). This CDR3 spans 14 amino acids. V lost 4 bases and J 1 base, leaving 11 bases between the germline ends. Germline-derived CDR1 and CDR2 are DFQATT and SNEGSKA (reference sequence). CDR3 loop: CSANPGSAKNIQYF. Written as DNA, the CDR3 is TGCAGTGCTAACCCAGGGTCGGCCAAAAACATTCAGTACTTC.

The chain couples TRBV20-1 to TRBJ1-2; D uncertain. This CDR3 is built from 14 residues. CDR1 is DFQATT, CDR2 SNEGSKA, per germline (reference sequence). V was clipped by 0 bases and J by 6 bases, with 14 bases between them. The CDR3 loop is CSARDGSGRHGYTF. The CDR3 DNA sequence: TGCAGTGCTAGAGATGGGTCCGGTCGGCATGGCTACACCTTC.

This clonotype was detected once. The chain carries TRBV6-6 and TRBJ1-1; D possibly corresponds to TRBD1 (5 bases). The germline V and J ends were trimmed by 4 bases and 0 bases, with 15 bases remaining between them. The CDR3 is 16 residues long. The germline CDR1 and CDR2 sequences are MNHNY and SVGAGI (reference sequence). The CDR3 loop reads CASSFPGDGMNTEAFF. The CDR3 bases are TGTGCCAGCAGTTTCCCGGGGGATGGGATGAACACTGAAGCTTTCTTT.

The gene calls are TRBV5-6 and TRBJ2-7; D may match TRBD1 or TRBD2 (6 bases each). The J call is doubtful: the DNA matches TRBJ2-5 better. The V gene's germline CDR1 is SGHDT and CDR2 YYEEEE. The CDR3 is 13 amino acids. The CDR3 region has the DNA TGTGCCAGCAGCAAAAAACAGGGAGGGACCCAGTACTTC. Translating gives CASSKKQGGTQYF.

Details on this clonotype: A much more abundant neighbour one base away suggests this may be a read error. This rearrangement joins TRBV6-1 to TRBJ2-1; D gene ambiguous. This CDR3 comprises 17 residues. Germline CDR1 and CDR2: MNHNS and SASEGT. The CDR3 region has the DNA TGTGCCAGCGGTGAATATGAGGCTTTCAGCTCCTACAATGAGCAGTTCTTC. Translating it yields CASGEYEAFSSYNEQFF.

This clonotype was recorded a few times. The chain employs TRBV7-9 and TRBJ1-2; D call uncertain. In germline, CDR1 is SEHNR, CDR2 FQNEAQ (reference sequence). V was shortened by 7 bases and J by 0 bases, with 18 bases between the two germline ends. This CDR3 comprises 16 residues. The CDR3, as DNA: TGTGCCAGCACCTCCCTGTTGGACGTTTCTAACTATGGCTACACCTTC. Translation: CASTSLLDVSNYGYTF. The whole variable domain, remainder taken from reference TRBV7-9 and TRBJ1-2, is DTGVSQNPRHKITKRGQNVTFRCDPISEHNRLYWYRQTLGQGPEFLTYFQNEAQLEKSRLLSDRFSAERPKGSFSTLEIQRTEQGDSAMYLCASTSLLDVSNYGYTFGSGTRLTVV.

The chain uses TRBV28 and TRBJ2-4; D may be TRBD1 (6 bases). The V gene lost 3 bases and the J gene lost 7 bases, with 10 bases spanning the gap. Germline CDR1 MDHEN, CDR2 SYDVKM. CDR3 length: 13 residues. CDR3 sequence reads: CASSFWQGNIQYF. The CDR3 nucleotides read TGTGCCAGCAGTTTTTGGCAGGGGAACATTCAGTACTTC.

The chain joins TRBV29-1 to TRBJ1-2; TRBD1 matches 12 bases. J lost 6 bases, V lost 3 bases, and 14 bases had no gene match. The germline CDR1 and CDR2 sequences are SQVTM and ANQGSEA. This CDR3 is built from 17 residues. The chain's CDR3 is CSVETGDRGRRTHGYTF. The DNA of the CDR3 is TGCAGCGTTGAGACCGGGGACAGGGGGCGACGGACTCATGGCTACACCTTC.

The chain employs TRBV18 and TRBJ2-3; the D is unclear. CDR1 is KGHSH and CDR2 is LQKENI in the germline V gene. V was trimmed by 2 bases and J by 4 bases, leaving 10 bases between them. This CDR3 comprises 14 residues. CDR3 region: CASSPAWMADTQYF. The CDR3 coding sequence is TGTGCCAGCTCACCAGCGTGGATGGCAGATACGCAGTATTTT.

V is TRBV6-5 and J is TRBJ2-3; no firm D call. CDR1 is MNHEY, CDR2 SVGAGI, per germline. The CDR3 sequence is 14 residues long. V was pared by 0 bases and J by 4 bases, with 8 bases between. In DNA form, the CDR3 reads TGTGCCAGCAGTTACTCAGTGAGGCCAGATACGCAGTATTTT. This encodes CASSYSVRPDTQYF.

The V and J genes are TRBV27 and TRBJ1-2; D not certain. This CDR3 spans 13 amino acids. Trimming pared 3 bases from V and 2 bases from J, leaving 7 bases between. The V gene's germline CDR1 is MNHEY and CDR2 SMNVEV (reference sequence). The CDR3 here is CASSFQANYGYTF. CDR3 coding DNA: TGTGCCAGCAGTTTCCAAGCGAACTATGGCTACACCTTC.

The V and J genes are TRBV20-1 and TRBJ2-7; 11 bases are a match to TRBD2. The J call is uncertain, as TRBJ2-5 better fits the DNA end. Germline loops: CDR1 DFQATT, CDR2 SNEGSKA (reference sequence). The CDR3 extends over 15 amino acids. DNA for the CDR3: TGCAGTGCTAGCTGGACTAGCGGGTCTGGAGAGACCCAGTACTTC. This gives the protein CSASWTSGSGETQYF.

The table lists this clonotype with a count of one. The chain combines TRBV20-1 with TRBJ2-1, with D perhaps being TRBD1 or TRBD2 (5 bases each). Germline CDR1 is DFQATT and CDR2 is SNEGSKA (reference sequence). CDR3 length equals 16 residues. V was pared by 1 base and J by 0 bases, with 13 bases between. The CDR3 DNA is TGCAGTGCTAGAGGGGACCCTCCCAGCTCCTACAATGAGCAGTTCTTC. Protein sequence: CSARGDPPSSYNEQFF.

This clonotype showed up just a few times. The rearrangement joins TRBV11-2 to TRBJ2-7, with no clear D. This CDR3 has 12 amino acids. V shed 1 base and J shed 5 bases, with 6 bases lying between them. Germline V gives CDR1 SGHAT, CDR2 FQNNGV. CDR3 in amino acids: CASSLVSNEQYF. The CDR3 DNA follows: TGTGCCAGCAGCTTAGTTAGTAACGAGCAGTACTTC.

Remarks on this clonotype: This may stem from a read error, because a much larger clone lies one nucleotide away. The chain employs TRBV11-2 and TRBJ2-3; D tentatively reads TRBD1 or TRBD2 (6 bases each). Germline CDR1 reads SGHAT; CDR2 reads FQNNGV. This CDR3 contains 16 residues. Trimming cost V 2 bases and J 1 base, with 13 bases left between them. CDR3 amino acids: CASSLSGGGGTDTQYF. The CDR3 bases are TGTGCCAGCAGCTTAAGCGGAGGGGGTGGCACAGATACGCAGTATTTT.

The rearrangement uses TRBV14 and TRBJ2-1; the D is unclear. CDR1 is SGHDN, CDR2 FVKESK, per germline. This CDR3 is built from 14 residues. Trimming shortened V by 4 bases and J by 4 bases, and 11 bases separated the two germline ends. CDR3 coding DNA: TGTGCCAGCAGCCGCGCGAGCGTATACAATGAGCAGTTCTTC. Translating gives CASSRASVYNEQFF.

The chain has TRBV3-1 and TRBJ2-1; 8 bases agree with TRBD2. The CDR3 is 15 amino acids. J gave up 3 bases and V 6 bases, and 7 bases lay outside the gene matches. Looked up from germline, CDR1 is LGHDT and CDR2 is YNNKEL (reference sequence). This CDR3 is CASRRASGHYNEQFF. In DNA form, the CDR3 reads TGTGCCAGCAGACGAGCTAGCGGGCACTACAATGAGCAGTTCTTC.

The V gene is TRBV7-9, the J gene TRBJ2-5; D remains unclear. The CDR3 consists of 13 residues. Germline V lookup: CDR1 SEHNR, CDR2 FQNEAQ (reference sequence). The V end lost 0 bases, the J end lost 9 bases, and 11 bases lay between the germline ends. CDR3 protein: CASSLAGGRAQYF. CDR3 coding DNA: TGTGCCAGCAGCTTAGCCGGCGGTAGAGCCCAGTACTTC.

A remark on this clonotype: The junction departs from germline at one end; a sequencing error may be responsible. The chain has TRBV12-3 or TRBV12-4 and TRBJ2-3; D unclear. The CDR3 runs to 14 residues. The CDR3, as DNA: TGTGCCAGCAGTTTAAGGCTTAGCACAGATGCGCAGTATTTT. It yields the protein CASSLRLSTDAQYF.

The table lists this clonotype with a few counts. The gene calls are TRBV5-1 and TRBJ1-1; the match to TRBD1 covers 7 bases. This CDR3 is built from 16 residues. CDR1 is SGHRS, CDR2 YFSETQ, per germline. V dropped 0 bases and J dropped 0; count of bases not matched to a gene: 5. CDR3 coding DNA: TGCGCCAGCAGCTTGGCCTTGACAGGGATGAACACTGAAGCTTTCTTT. Amino acid sequence: CASSLALTGMNTEAFF.

This clonotype has more than one count but fewer than ten. The rearrangement uses TRBV18 and TRBJ2-7; the match to TRBD1 covers 7 bases. The CDR3 is made up of 13 amino acids. In germline, CDR1 is KGHSH, CDR2 LQKENI. Losses at the gene ends were 1 base for V and 6 bases for J; bases not matched to a gene: 3. CDR3 region: CASSPLTGLEQYF. CDR3 bases: TGTGCCAGCTCACCACTGACAGGGCTCGAGCAGTACTTC. The whole variable domain, remainder taken from reference TRBV18 and TRBJ2-7, is NAGVMQNPRHLVRRRGQEARLRCSPMKGHSHVYWYRQLPEEGLKFMVYLQKENIIDESGMPKERFSAEFPKEGPSILRIQQVVRGDSAAYFCASSPLTGLEQYFGPGTRLTVT.

V and J are TRBV24-1 and TRBJ2-1, with 10 nucleotides matching TRBD2. Unmatched junction bases numbered 8, after V lost 5 bases and J lost 8 bases. This CDR3 has 15 amino acids. The V gene's germline CDR1 is KGHDR and CDR2 SFDVKD. The CDR3 DNA is TGTGCCACCAGTGCCCCGGGACTAGCGTTAGATGAGCAGTTCTTC. It specifies CATSAPGLALDEQFF.

The chain uses TRBV6-2 or TRBV6-3 and TRBJ1-5, with 8 bases aligning to TRBD1. Trimming took 2 bases from V and 0 from J; bases not matched to a gene: 9. The germline CDR1 and CDR2 sequences are MNHEY and SVGEGT. This CDR3 spans 18 amino acids. The CDR3 coding sequence is TGTGCCAGCAGTTACCCGATCGGGACAGGAGTTAGCAATCAGCCCCAGCATTTT. Translation gives CASSYPIGTGVSNQPQHF.

There are a few counts of this clonotype. The gene calls are TRBV7-2 and TRBJ1-2; 9 bases line up with TRBD1. This CDR3 contains 14 residues. Germline V gene sequence: CDR1 SGHTA, CDR2 FQGNSA. V lost 5 bases and J lost 8; bases outside the gene matches: 9. The CDR3 sequence is CASSPPQGATGYTF. CDR3 nucleotides: TGTGCCAGCAGCCCTCCACAGGGGGCAACGGGCTACACCTTC.

A remark on this clonotype: At one of its ends the junction is not consistent with the germline gene, which may arise from a read error. The chain carries TRBV20-1 and TRBJ2-3, with D possibly being TRBD2 (5 bases). The CDR3 consists of 14 residues. Germline CDR1 and CDR2: DFQATT and SNEGSKA (reference sequence). CDR3 amino acids: CSAISFSSTDTQYF. Here the CDR3 DNA reads TGCAGTGCTATATCGTTCTCTAGCACAGATACACAGTATTTT.

The rearrangement links TRBV20-1 to TRBJ1-2, with a possible D match to TRBD1 (6 bases). In germline, CDR1 is DFQATT, CDR2 SNEGSKA (reference sequence). This CDR3 region has 15 residues. Between the trimmed V and J ends, which lost 4 bases and 5 bases, there was a span of 20 bases. In DNA form, the CDR3 reads TGCAGTGCTATTTCAGTCGTGGACAGACCGTATGGCTACACCTTC. Amino acids: CSAISVVDRPYGYTF.

The chain couples TRBV6-6 to TRBJ2-1, with 8 bases that match TRBD2. There are 15 residues in the CDR3. V lost 3 bases and J lost 6; bases outside the gene matches: 7. Per the germline V gene, CDR1 is MNHNY and CDR2 is SVGAGI (reference sequence). Here the CDR3 DNA reads TGTGCCAGCAGTTATGTATCGGGAGGGGTCAATGAGCAGTTCTTC. It translates to CASSYVSGGVNEQFF.